Listed here are 8 T cell receptor beta chains from one sample, sequenced in a study of T cell changes during pregnancy in multiple sclerosis. Repertoires were generated with immunoSEQ multiplex PCR, while TCRdb's copy carries only in-frame clones and drops some. The table shows some 34,000 clones, with roughly 92% occurring only once. Sequences were derived from CD4+ T cells from peripheral blood mononuclear cells, sampled in the third trimester of pregnancy. The receptors were gathered from a female donor in good health, enrolled as a control in a pregnancy study.

This chain links TRBV25-1 with TRBJ2-7, with D tentatively TRBD1 (6 bases). The V and J ends lost 0 bases and 8 bases respectively, with 17 bases between them. Germline CDR1 and CDR2: MGHDK and SYGVNS. There are 15 residues in the CDR3. The CDR3 DNA reads TGTGCCAGCAGTGAATACCGGACAGTGTCATTGAAGCAGTACTTC. This codes for CASSEYRTVSLKQYF.

J is TRBJ2-2 and V is TRBV14; D may be TRBD2 (5 bases). The CDR3 covers 13 residues. Germline V gene lookup returns CDR1 SGHDN and CDR2 FVKESK. Trimming removed 4 bases from V and 5 bases from J, with 8 bases in between. CDR3 sequence reads: CASSPRGTGELFF. CDR3 DNA sequence: TGTGCCAGCAGCCCTCGGGGAACCGGGGAGCTGTTTTTT.

V usage is TRBV28 and J usage is TRBJ2-5, with D tentatively TRBD2 (5 bases). This CDR3 has 15 amino acids. In germline, CDR1 is MDHEN, CDR2 SYDVKM. Trimming took 3 bases from V and 4 from J, leaving 15 bases between them. The CDR3 DNA reads TGTGCCAGCAGTTTCGGCGGGCCTCCTACAGAGACCCAGTACTTC. This encodes CASSFGGPPTETQYF.

This chain connects TRBV28 to TRBJ1-1; TRBD1 agrees at 9 bases. V shed 3 bases, J shed 5 bases, and the junction held 7 bases outside the gene matches. The CDR3 totals 15 residues. CDR1 is MDHEN, CDR2 SYDVKM, per germline. The CDR3 DNA reads as TGTGCCAGCAGTTTTAGTACAGGGGGCCGGACTGAAGCTTTCTTT. Its translation is CASSFSTGGRTEAFF.

The J gene is TRBJ2-5, the V gene TRBV29-1; no definite D call. The V end was cut by 4 bases, the J end by 1 base, with 10 bases between. Looked up from germline, CDR1 is SQVTM and CDR2 is ANQGSEA. The CDR3 runs to 13 residues. The DNA of the CDR3 is TGCAGCGTTGGTAACGGGTTCCAAGAGACCCAGTACTTC. Encoded protein: CSVGNGFQETQYF.

The chain links TRBV19 to TRBJ1-6; D is possibly TRBD1 (5 bases). Germline CDR1 and CDR2: LNHDA and SQIVND (reference sequence). Trimming took 3 bases from V and 1 from J, leaving 16 bases between them. The CDR3 sequence is 18 residues long. For the CDR3, the DNA is TGTGCCAGTAGTATTCTCAACGGGGGGGGATCCTATAATTCACCCCTCCACTTT. As protein: CASSILNGGGSYNSPLHF.

V and J are TRBV15 and TRBJ2-3; D not certain. Germline V CDR1 and CDR2: LNHNV, YYDKDF (reference sequence). V lost 1 base and J 0 bases, leaving 5 bases between the germline ends. The CDR3 loop spans 14 amino acids. In nucleotides, the CDR3 is TGTGCCACCAGCAGAGGGCAGAGCACAGATACGCAGTATTTT. The encoded protein is CATSRGQSTDTQYF.

The chain recombines TRBV6-5 with TRBJ1-3; possible D gene TRBD1, 6 bases. The CDR3 length is 14 residues. Germline CDR1 reads MNHEY; CDR2 reads SVGAGI. The V and J ends lost 5 bases and 1 base respectively, with 9 bases between them. The CDR3 DNA reads as TGTGCCAGCAGTCCGGGGACATCTGGAAACACCATATATTTT. Protein: CASSPGTSGNTIYF.